These 22 T cell receptor beta chains originate from one sample sequenced in a study of blood T cell repertoires in COVID-19. Repertoires were generated with immunoSEQ multiplex PCR, while TCRdb's copy carries only in-frame clones and drops some. The repertoire has some 300,000 clones, 87% of them found once; the top ten carry more than 0.9%. Sequenced material: PBMCs or T cells enriched from blood (not recorded which). Receptors originate from a woman aged 25-40 years who had recovered from COVID-19.

This clone has just one count. The chain recombines TRBV4-3 with TRBJ1-6; 7 nucleotides align to TRBD1. Germline V gene data show CDR1 as LGHNA and CDR2 as YSLEER. The CDR3 runs 14 residues. With 0 bases clipped from V and 7 bases from J, the junction kept 0 bases outside the gene matches. CDR3 DNA sequence: TGCGCCAGCAGCCAAGACAGGGGGAATTCACCCCTCCACTTT. Translation: CASSQDRGNSPLHF.

J is TRBJ1-1 and V is TRBV28; 11 nucleotides match TRBD1. The germline V gene has CDR1 MDHEN and CDR2 SYDVKM. V dropped 5 bases and J dropped 3; count of bases not matched to a gene: 5. The CDR3 spans 15 residues. CDR3: CASSDRTGGYTEAFF. The CDR3 DNA is TGTGCCAGCAGTGACCGGACAGGGGGCTACACTGAAGCTTTCTTT. The full variable domain, its missing parts supplied by reference TRBV28 and TRBJ1-1, is DVKVTQSSRYLVKRTGEKVFLECVQDMDHENMFWYRQDPGLGLRLIYFSYDVKMKEKGDIPEGYSVSREKKERFSLILESASTNQTSMYLCASSDRTGGYTEAFFGQGTRLTVV.

The count of this clone is one. The rearrangement uses TRBV5-8 and TRBJ2-1, with 10 bases aligning to TRBD2. Germline loops: CDR1 SGHTS, CDR2 YDEGEE. The CDR3 runs 15 residues. V lost 0 bases to trimming and J lost 3 bases; unmatched junction nucleotides: 0. This CDR3 reads CASSLGLAGYNEQFF. The CDR3 coding sequence is TGTGCCAGCAGCTTGGGACTAGCGGGCTACAATGAGCAGTTCTTC.

This CDR3 is CASSSTALGGDEQYF. The CDR3 nucleotides read TGTGCCAGTAGTAGTACAGCCCTAGGGGGAGATGAGCAGTACTTC. The rearrangement links TRBV19 to TRBJ2-7; the D gene is possibly TRBD1 (6 bases). Trimming left V 4 bases short and J 7 bases short, with 20 bases between. The CDR3 extends over 15 amino acids. CDR1 LNHDA and CDR2 SQIVND come from the germline V gene (reference sequence).

The chain employs TRBV7-2 and TRBJ1-6, with TRBD1 as a possible D gene (5 bases). The CDR3 is 16 residues long. Germline V lookup: CDR1 SGHTA, CDR2 FQGNSA. Between the trimmed V and J ends, which lost 1 base and 10 bases, there was a span of 17 bases. The CDR3 loop is CASSLVVGQGGSPLHF. The CDR3, as DNA: TGTGCCAGCAGCTTAGTCGTAGGTCAGGGAGGATCACCCCTCCACTTT. Supplemented by reference TRBV7-2 and TRBJ1-6, the full variable domain reads GAGVSQSPSNKVTEKGKDVELRCDPISGHTALYWYRQSLGQGLEFLIYFQGNSAPDKSGLPSDRFSAERTGGSVSTLTIQRTQQEDSAVYLCASSLVVGQGGSPLHFGNGTRLTVT.

The chain couples TRBV5-3 to TRBJ1-5, with D unresolved. TRBV5-3 is annotated as an ORF whose role is uncertain. The CDR3 runs to 17 residues. The germline V and J ends were trimmed by 4 bases and 0 bases, with 17 bases remaining between them. CDR3: CARSKSTQKNSNQPQHF. DNA of the CDR3: TGTGCCAGAAGCAAGAGCACCCAAAAGAATAGCAATCAGCCCCAGCATTTT.

The chain links TRBV29-1 to TRBJ1-2; 7 bases align to TRBD1. CDR3 length equals 15 residues. Germline V gene data show CDR1 as SQVTM and CDR2 as ANQGSEA. J gave up 0 bases and V 7 bases, and 11 bases lay outside the gene matches. In DNA, the CDR3 is TGCAGCGCTGACACAGGGGTGCAATCTAACTATGGCTACACCTTC. The encoded protein is CSADTGVQSNYGYTF.

J is TRBJ1-4 and V is TRBV2; perhaps TRBD1 as D (6 bases). Trimming left V 5 bases short and J 10 bases short, with 17 bases between. Germline CDR1 SNHLY, CDR2 FYNNEI. The CDR3 length is 14 residues. The CDR3 DNA reads as TGTGCCAGCAGTCAGCAGGGGCAGACAGGAAAACTGTTTTTT. This sequence encodes CASSQQGQTGKLFF.

CDR3 residues: CASSLGLGDYGYTF. The CDR3 nucleotides are TGCGCCAGCAGCTTGGGGTTAGGGGACTATGGCTACACCTTC. This chain connects TRBV5-1 to TRBJ1-2; tentative D call: TRBD1 (5 bases). The CDR3 consists of 14 residues. CDR1 SGHRS and CDR2 YFSETQ come from the germline V gene. V lost 0 bases, J lost 3 bases, and 9 bases lay in between.

The V call is TRBV5-5, the J call TRBJ1-2, with D tentatively TRBD1 (5 bases). The V end was cut by 0 bases, the J end by 4 bases, with 16 bases between. This CDR3 is built from 16 residues. The V gene's germline CDR1 is SGHKS and CDR2 YYEKEE (reference sequence). DNA for the CDR3: TGTGCCAGCAGCTTGGGCAGGGCCTCCATTCTCTATGGCTACACCTTC. It codes for CASSLGRASILYGYTF.

The chain carries TRBV7-6 and TRBJ2-5, with 8 positions matching TRBD2. Germline CDR1 reads SGHVS; CDR2 reads FNYEAQ. The V and J ends lost 7 bases and 4 bases, in that order; junction bases with no gene match: 14. There are 16 residues in the CDR3. This CDR3 is CASTVNLAGRGETQYF. In nucleotides, the CDR3 is TGTGCCAGCACCGTCAATTTAGCGGGACGGGGAGAGACCCAGTACTTC.

V usage is TRBV10-3 and J usage is TRBJ2-5, with 7 bases lining up with TRBD1. This CDR3 is 14 amino acids long. Looked up from germline, CDR1 is ENHRY and CDR2 is SYGVKD. J lost 2 bases, V lost 10 bases, and 10 bases had no gene match. In DNA form, the CDR3 reads TGTGCCACCGGCACCCCGGGACAGCAAGAGACCCAGTACTTC. It encodes CATGTPGQQETQYF.

Written as DNA, the CDR3 is TGCAGCGTAGCGACAGATATGGGTCAGCCCCAGCATTTT. It specifies CSVATDMGQPQHF. The rearrangement joins TRBV29-1 to TRBJ1-5; D possibly corresponds to TRBD1 (5 bases). Trimming stripped 6 bases from V and 6 bases from J, with 15 bases between. Germline V gene data show CDR1 as SQVTM and CDR2 as ANQGSEA. The CDR3 has 13 residues.

V usage is TRBV7-6 and J usage is TRBJ1-5, with 9 positions matching TRBD1. CDR1 and CDR2 from the germline V gene are SGHVS and FNYEAQ. The CDR3 sequence is 15 residues long. With 5 bases clipped from V and 6 bases from J, the junction kept 8 bases outside the gene matches. The CDR3 spells CASSIGTGRGQPQHF. As DNA, the CDR3 is TGTGCCAGCAGCATTGGGACAGGGAGAGGTCAGCCCCAGCATTTT.

This chain connects TRBV19 to TRBJ2-1; 11 nucleotides align to TRBD1. Trimming at V came to 7 bases and at J to 12 bases, leaving 11 bases not matched to a gene. Germline loops: CDR1 LNHDA, CDR2 SQIVND (reference sequence). The length of the CDR3 is 14 residues. In DNA form, the CDR3 reads TGTGCCAGTAACACCGGGACAGGGGGTTTAGGGCAGTTCTTC. Translated: CASNTGTGGLGQFF.

Only a few counts were recorded for this clone. The chain combines TRBV6-5 with TRBJ1-3; no firm D call. Germline lookup yields CDR1 MNHEY and CDR2 SVGAGI. The germline V and J ends were trimmed by 8 bases and 0 bases, with 11 bases remaining between them. CDR3 length: 14 residues. Here the CDR3 DNA reads TGTGCCAGCTCACAATCCAACTCTGGAAACACCATATATTTT. Translation gives CASSQSNSGNTIYF.

The rearrangement uses TRBV2 and TRBJ1-2; TRBD1 agrees at 9 bases. This CDR3 contains 14 residues. CDR1 and CDR2 (germline): SNHLY, FYNNEI. Trimming at V came to 5 bases and at J to 4 bases, leaving 5 bases not matched to a gene. In DNA, the CDR3 is TGTGCCAGCAGTAAATGGACAGGGGCCTATGGCTACACCTTC. Translated: CASSKWTGAYGYTF.

J is TRBJ1-1 and V is TRBV19; D gene unclear. The V and J ends lost 5 bases and 1 base respectively, with 11 bases between them. Germline V gives CDR1 LNHDA, CDR2 SQIVND (reference sequence). The CDR3 runs to 14 residues. The CDR3 DNA sequence: TGTGCCAGTAGTTTGACAAAGACGAACACTGAAGCTTTCTTT. It codes for CASSLTKTNTEAFF.

The chain joins TRBV19 to TRBJ1-3; unclear D gene. Trimming removed 6 bases from V and 2 bases from J, with 11 bases in between. CDR1 LNHDA and CDR2 SQIVND come from the germline V gene (reference sequence). The CDR3 is 14 amino acids. CDR3 in amino acids: CASRTAGAGNTIYF. In nucleotides, the CDR3 is TGTGCCAGTAGAACGGCAGGCGCTGGAAACACCATATATTTT.

The J gene is TRBJ2-7, the V gene TRBV20-1, with TRBD1 matching over 11 bases. There are 13 residues in the CDR3. V lost 3 bases to trimming and J lost 7 bases; unmatched junction nucleotides: 5. The germline V gene has CDR1 DFQATT and CDR2 SNEGSKA (reference sequence). Here the CDR3 reads CSASGDRGEEQYF. In DNA, the CDR3 is TGCAGTGCTAGTGGGGACAGGGGGGAAGAGCAGTACTTC.

The V call is TRBV12-3 or TRBV12-4, the J call TRBJ1-2, with 8 nucleotides matching TRBD1. V trimming: 1 base; J trimming: 7 bases; junction bases outside the gene matches: 2. The CDR3 loop spans 13 amino acids. The CDR3 sequence: CASSLGTGFGYTF. The CDR3, as DNA: TGTGCCAGCAGTTTAGGGACAGGGTTTGGCTACACCTTC.

V and J are TRBV19 and TRBJ2-1, with a tentative D call TRBD2 (7 bases). V was clipped by 7 bases and J by 6 bases, with 22 bases between them. Germline lookup yields CDR1 LNHDA and CDR2 SQIVND (reference sequence). The CDR3 consists of 16 residues. For the CDR3, the DNA is TGTGCCAGTACTAAGGGGGGGATCCCGAGGTTCAATGAGCAGTTCTTC. Residues: CASTKGGIPRFNEQFF.